Below, 7 T cell receptor beta chains from the same sample are listed, as sequenced in a study of blood T cell repertoires in COVID-19. Clones were read by immunoSEQ multiplex PCR, and TCRdb kept only the in-frame ones, dropping some. Of a few hundred thousand clones listed, about 82% were seen once; the top ten hold 1.5% to 2%. Source material: peripheral blood. The receptors derive from a woman aged 45-65 years with acute or convalescent COVID-19.

The CDR3: CASSYSPGNYGYTF. As DNA, the CDR3 is TGTGCCAGCAGTTACTCGCCGGGGAATTATGGCTACACCTTC. This chain joins TRBV6-5 and TRBJ1-2, with D unresolved. The length of the CDR3 is 14 residues. The germline V and J ends were trimmed by 0 bases and 5 bases, with 10 bases remaining between them. Germline V lookup: CDR1 MNHEY, CDR2 SVGAGI.

J is TRBJ2-3 and V is TRBV20-1; D may be TRBD2 (5 bases). The length of the CDR3 is 13 residues. The V gene lost 3 bases and the J gene lost 5 bases, with 12 bases spanning the gap. Germline values: CDR1 DFQATT, CDR2 SNEGSKA (reference sequence). The CDR3, as DNA: TGCAGTGCTAGTGCCGGGATCCTAGATACGCAGTATTTT. It yields the protein CSASAGILDTQYF.

The DNA of the CDR3 is TGTGCCAGCAGTATGGGACTAGCGGTCTCCTACGAGCAGTACTTC. It specifies CASSMGLAVSYEQYF. V and J are TRBV27 and TRBJ2-7, with TRBD2 identical over 11 bases. This CDR3 spans 15 amino acids. Germline trimming cut 5 bases from V and 0 bases from J; bases unmatched to any gene: 3. Germline V gene sequence: CDR1 MNHEY, CDR2 SMNVEV (reference sequence).

The chain carries TRBV6-6 and TRBJ2-2, with TRBD2 matching over 11 bases. Germline CDR1 is MNHNY and CDR2 is SVGAGI (reference sequence). CDR3 length equals 16 residues. J gave up 1 base and V 6 bases, and 4 bases lay outside the gene matches. As DNA, the CDR3 is TGTGCCAGCAGCACCGGGACTAGCGGGAACACCGGGGAGCTGTTTTTT. Protein: CASSTGTSGNTGELFF.

This clone has only a few counts. CDR3 sequence (DNA): TGTGCCAGCAGCGGACAGGGGGGGAACAATCAGCCCCAGCATTTT. It encodes CASSGQGGNNQPQHF. J is TRBJ1-5 and V is TRBV2, with 10 bases aligning to TRBD1. This CDR3 is 15 amino acids long. Germline V gene sequence: CDR1 SNHLY, CDR2 FYNNEI. V lost 6 bases, J lost 3 bases, and 5 bases stayed unmatched.

The rearrangement links TRBV28 to TRBJ2-7; tentatively, D is TRBD1 (5 bases). Per the germline V gene, CDR1 is MDHEN and CDR2 is SYDVKM. The ends were cut back, 2 bases at V and 1 base at J, with 12 bases in the middle. The CDR3 length is 15 residues. CDR3 loop: CASSLGQGGSYEQYF. CDR3 DNA: TGTGCCAGCAGTTTAGGCCAGGGCGGTTCCTACGAGCAGTACTTC.

The chain joins TRBV6-5 to TRBJ1-2, with D possibly being TRBD1 (6 bases). The germline gives CDR1 MNHEY, CDR2 SVGAGI. CDR3 length: 12 residues. The V end was cut by 4 bases, the J end by 4 bases, with 7 bases between. The CDR3: CASSLGGYGYTF. CDR3 in DNA: TGTGCCAGCAGTTTAGGGGGCTATGGCTACACCTTC.